The entry below describes one T cell receptor beta chain. Its antigen is unknown. This specimen belongs to a study of T cell responses to AZD1222 COVID-19 vaccine. Study outcomes and limitations: Spike-specific TCR breadth and depth were elevated following two AZD1222 doses.

TCRdb's copy holds only in-frame clones and misses some; the assay was immunoSEQ multiplex PCR. The data contain 120,000 or so clones, about four fifths of them singletons. Between the trimmed V and J ends, which lost 4 bases and 2 bases, there was a span of 16 bases. The CDR3 spans 15 residues. CDR1 is SGDLS, CDR2 YYNGEE, per germline. Material: peripheral blood, obtained on day 0 of AZD1222 vaccination. The clonotype originates from an adult in good health. The chain employs TRBV9 and TRBJ2-7; the D gene is possibly TRBD2 (6 bases). CDR3 nucleotides: TGTGCCAGCAGCCTTATGAGCGGGCGAGCCTACGAGCAGTACTTC. It codes for CASSLMSGRAYEQYF.